The rows below give T cell receptor beta chains drawn from one sample of a study of CD8 T cells in ankylosing spondylitis. TCRdb reprocessed the 5' RACE reads with MiXCR, giving one entry per CDR3 protein. The sample holds 500,000 to 550,000 distinct CDR3 sequences, 9.5% to 15% seen once. The source material was blood, either unsorted or a sorted T cell fraction (not recorded which). The receptors come from a male donor with ankylosing spondylitis. CDR3s include the opening cysteine and the closing phenylalanine or tryptophan. The D gene is left open where the match is weak. Some rows have no size entry. The others give once, few or many, or a class for an expanded clone.

clone_size	v_call	j_call	d_call	cdr3_nt	cdr3_aa
NA	TRBV18	TRBJ1-2	NA	TGTGCCAGCTCACCACTGGAAACTAACTATGGCTACACCTTC	CASSPLETNYGYTF
NA	TRBV6-1	TRBJ2-1	NA	TGTGCCAGCAGTGAATTTGGTGAGCAGTTCTTC	CASSEFGEQFF
few	TRBV19	TRBJ2-3	NA	TGTGCCAGTACCCCGTCTCAGCGAAGCACAGATACGCAGTATTTT	CASTPSQRSTDTQYF
few	TRBV10-3	TRBJ2-3	TRBD2	TGTGCCATCAGTGCACAAACCGGGACTAGCGGGAGGTCAGATACGCAGTATTTT	CAISAQTGTSGRSDTQYF
NA	TRBV7-9	TRBJ2-6	NA	TGTGCCAGCAGCTTCGGGGGGCTTGGGGCCAACGTCCTGACTTTC	CASSFGGLGANVLTF
few	TRBV20-1	TRBJ2-5	TRBD1	TGCAGTGCTTACAGGGGAGAGACCCAGTACTTC	CSAYRGETQYF
NA	TRBV27	TRBJ1-1	NA	TGTGCCAGCAGTTCCTCGGTCCGGCCTGAAGCTTTCTTT	CASSSSVRPEAFF
few	TRBV7-8	TRBJ1-5	NA	TGTGCCAGCAGCCCCTCTTCCAAGGGGACTCTCGGTCTTCAGCCCCAGCATTTT	CASSPSSKGTLGLQPQHF
few	TRBV7-2	TRBJ1-1	NA	TGTGCCAGCAGCTTAGGGGCATTGAACACTGAAGCTTTCTTT	CASSLGALNTEAFF
NA	TRBV19	TRBJ2-1	TRBD1	TGTGCCAGTACCCCCAGGGGGTTGTCCTACAATGAGCAGTTCTTC	CASTPRGLSYNEQFF
NA	TRBV20-1	TRBJ2-1	NA	TGCAGTGCTAGAGATGATGGGTCAGGTGGGTCCTACAATGAGCAGTTCTTC	CSARDDGSGGSYNEQFF
NA	TRBV28	TRBJ1-1	NA	TGTGCCAGCAGTTGGGGTTTAGGCACTGAAGCTTTCTTT	CASSWGLGTEAFF
NA	TRBV27	TRBJ2-2	NA	TGTGCCAGCAGTTTAGTGGGAACGAACACCGGGGAGCTGTTTTTT	CASSLVGTNTGELFF
many	TRBV3-1	TRBJ1-1	NA	TGTGCCAGCAGTCAGATTCCTTCGGCTGAGGAGACTGAAGCTTTCTTT	CASSQIPSAEETEAFF
few	TRBV28	TRBJ2-5	NA	TGTGCCGTGACAGGACTCCAAGAGACCCAGTACTTC	CAVTGLQETQYF
NA	TRBV29-1	TRBJ1-4	NA	TGCAGCGTTGAAGATCCCATCGACGGGGAAAAACTGTTTTTT	CSVEDPIDGEKLFF
NA	TRBV11-2	TRBJ1-1	TRBD1	TGTGCCAGCAGCCACCGGGACAGGGGGGAAGCTTTCTTT	CASSHRDRGEAFF
once	TRBV11-3	TRBJ2-2	TRBD1	TGTGCCAGCAGCTCTTTGACAGGGTCCACCGGGGAGCTGTTTTTT	CASSSLTGSTGELFF
few	TRBV3-1	TRBJ1-2	NA	TGTGCCAGCAGCCCCTCAGGGCTTTGGAACTATGGCTACACCTTC	CASSPSGLWNYGYTF
few	TRBV20-1	TRBJ2-5	TRBD2	TGCAGTGCTGGACTAGCGGGAGGGCCCTCAAGCGGAGAGACCCAGTACTTC	CSAGLAGGPSSGETQYF
NA	TRBV12-3/TRBV12-4	TRBJ1-3	TRBD1	TGTACCAGCAGTTCCCTGACAGACAGGGGTGGACGGAACACCATATATTTT	CTSSSLTDRGGRNTIYF
NA	TRBV24-1	TRBJ2-2	NA	TGTGCCACCAGCTCTGTACAGGGAAGCAACACCGGGGAGCTGTTTTTT	CATSSVQGSNTGELFF
NA	TRBV12-3/TRBV12-4	TRBJ2-1	TRBD1	TGTGCCAGCACTAACTCAGGGGGCCGGGACGGGTTCTTC	CASTNSGGRDGFF
NA	TRBV5-1	TRBJ1-1	TRBD1	TGCGCCAGCAGCTCTGGGGACAGAGATTACACTGAAGCTTTCTTT	CASSSGDRDYTEAFF
many	TRBV5-1	TRBJ2-2	NA	TGCGCCAGCAGTGCACCCTCCGGGGAGCTGTTTTTT	CASSAPSGELFF
NA	TRBV24-1	TRBJ2-5	NA	TGTGCCACCAGTGATTTATCGGAGACGGGAGAGACCCAGTACTTC	CATSDLSETGETQYF
NA	TRBV5-1	TRBJ2-1	TRBD2	TGCGCCAGCAGCTCTGGACTAGCGGGAGTGGATGAGCAGTTCTTC	CASSSGLAGVDEQFF
few	TRBV20-1	TRBJ2-5	NA	TGCAGTGCCTGGGGGGCGGAGGAGACCCAGTACTTC	CSAWGAEETQYF
many	TRBV24-1	TRBJ1-4	NA	TGTGCCACCAGTGATTTGTCGGACAGCACTAATGAAAAACTGTTTTTT	CATSDLSDSTNEKLFF
NA	TRBV6-6	TRBJ1-2	NA	TGTGCCAGCAGTTACGGGAACTATGGCTACACCTTC	CASSYGNYGYTF
once	TRBV19	TRBJ2-3	NA	TGTGCCAGTACCTTTCGGGGGAGGCCAGATACGCAGTATTTT	CASTFRGRPDTQYF
many	TRBV6-2/TRBV6-3	TRBJ2-7	NA	TGTGCCAGCAGTTACTCCCTTGACAGGACCACCTACGAGCAGTACTTC	CASSYSLDRTTYEQYF
NA	TRBV7-8	TRBJ2-3	NA	NA	CASSFLWDTQYF
NA	TRBV7-2	TRBJ2-1	NA	TGTGCCAGCAGCCTACGAAGTGGGCCCAATGAGCAGTTCTTC	CASSLRSGPNEQFF
NA	TRBV20-1	TRBJ2-7	NA	TGCAGTGCTAGTGACACTTCCTACGAGCAGTACTTC	CSASDTSYEQYF
NA	TRBV2	TRBJ1-2	NA	TGTGCCAGCATAAGGCTGGCAGGGTCCTATGGCTACACCTTC	CASIRLAGSYGYTF
few	TRBV28	TRBJ2-1	TRBD1	TGTGCCAGCAGCACCCGGGACAGGGCCCATGAGCAGTTCTTC	CASSTRDRAHEQFF